The clone carrying this TCR beta chain was seen repeatedly, ten times or more. Its matching antigen is unknown. This sample is drawn from a study of identical twins. Study-wide results and caveats: Where beta out-of-frame sequences were concerned, excess twin sharing was weaker. Fewer insertions characterized abundant cord blood beta clonotypes, whereas memory repertoires showed none. In drawing conclusions, the study used cross-sectional statistical analysis and did not follow the same donors.

TCRdb reanalysed the 5' RACE reads using MiXCR and keeps one entry per CDR3 protein. The sample comprises 700,000 or so distinct CDR3 sequences, more than 6.5% of which are singletons, and approximately 0.96% rests with the top ten. Trimming took 2 bases from V and 6 from J; bases not matched to a gene: 5. Germline CDR1 is LNHNV and CDR2 is YYDKDF (reference sequence). The CDR3 runs to 15 residues. Among all donors, each was a healthy Caucasian. The same data also contributed to another study, on yellow fever vaccine responses in identical twins.

This TCR came from a young woman in good health. The sequencing input was PBMCs. This chain joins TRBV15 and TRBJ2-1; 9 positions match TRBD2. Here the CDR3 reads CATSRPRGGPNEQFF. The DNA for the CDR3 is TGTGCCACCAGCAGACCGCGGGGGGGGCCCAATGAGCAGTTCTTC.